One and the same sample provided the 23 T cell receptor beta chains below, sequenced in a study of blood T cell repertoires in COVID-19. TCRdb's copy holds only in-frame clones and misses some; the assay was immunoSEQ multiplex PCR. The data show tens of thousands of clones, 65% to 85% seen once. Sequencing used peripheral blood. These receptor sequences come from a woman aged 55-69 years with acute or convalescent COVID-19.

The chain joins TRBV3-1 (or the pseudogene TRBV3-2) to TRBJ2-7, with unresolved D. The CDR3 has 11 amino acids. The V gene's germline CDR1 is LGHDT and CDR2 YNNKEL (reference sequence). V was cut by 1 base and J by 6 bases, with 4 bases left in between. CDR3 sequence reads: CASSQVGEQYF. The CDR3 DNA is TGTGCCAGCAGCCAAGTCGGCGAGCAGTACTTC.

CDR3 amino acids: CASSQRHETDTQYF. In nucleotides, the CDR3 is TGTGCCAGCAGCCAACGCCACGAGACAGATACGCAGTATTTT. The rearrangement uses TRBV6-5 and TRBJ2-3; no clear D gene. Germline CDR1 is MNHEY and CDR2 is SVGAGI. The length of the CDR3 is 14 residues. V was shortened by 6 bases and J by 3 bases, with 13 bases between the two germline ends.

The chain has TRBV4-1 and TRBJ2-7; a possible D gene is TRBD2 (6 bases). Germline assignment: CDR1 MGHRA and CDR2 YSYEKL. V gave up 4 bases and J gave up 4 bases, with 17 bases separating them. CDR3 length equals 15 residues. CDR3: CASSPGLRGGYEQYF. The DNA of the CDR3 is TGCGCCAGCAGCCCGGGACTTCGCGGTGGGTACGAGCAGTACTTC.

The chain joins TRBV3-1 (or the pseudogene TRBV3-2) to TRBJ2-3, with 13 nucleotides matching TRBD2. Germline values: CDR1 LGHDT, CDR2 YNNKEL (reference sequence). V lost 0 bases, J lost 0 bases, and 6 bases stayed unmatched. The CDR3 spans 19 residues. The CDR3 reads CASSQDRRLAGGSTDTQYF. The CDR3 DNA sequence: TGTGCCAGCAGCCAAGATCGTAGACTAGCGGGGGGAAGCACAGATACGCAGTATTTT.

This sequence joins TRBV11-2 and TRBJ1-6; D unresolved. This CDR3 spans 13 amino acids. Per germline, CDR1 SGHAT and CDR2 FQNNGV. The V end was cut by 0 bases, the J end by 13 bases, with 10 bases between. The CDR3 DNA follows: TGTGCCAGCAGCTTAGAGAGGGTATCCCCCCTCCACTTT. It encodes CASSLERVSPLHF.

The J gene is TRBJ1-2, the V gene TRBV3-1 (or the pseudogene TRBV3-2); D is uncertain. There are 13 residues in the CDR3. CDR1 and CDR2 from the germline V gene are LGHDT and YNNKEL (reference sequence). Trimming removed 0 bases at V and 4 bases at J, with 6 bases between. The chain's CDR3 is CASSQEGGYGYTF. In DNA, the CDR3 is TGTGCCAGCAGCCAAGAAGGAGGCTATGGCTACACCTTC.

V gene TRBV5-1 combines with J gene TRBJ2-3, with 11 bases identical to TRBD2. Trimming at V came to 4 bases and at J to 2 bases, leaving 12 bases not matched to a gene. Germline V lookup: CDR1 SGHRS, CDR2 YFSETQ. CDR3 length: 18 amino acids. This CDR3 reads CASSAIAGGPPPTDTQYF. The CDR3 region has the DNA TGCGCCAGCAGCGCCATAGCGGGGGGGCCCCCCCCCACAGATACGCAGTATTTT.

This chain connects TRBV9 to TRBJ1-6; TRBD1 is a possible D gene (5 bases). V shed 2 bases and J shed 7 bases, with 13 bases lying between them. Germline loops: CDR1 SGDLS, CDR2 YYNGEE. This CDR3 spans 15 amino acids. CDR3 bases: TGTGCCAGCAGCGTTGACGGGGGGAAAAATTCACCCCTCCACTTT. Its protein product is CASSVDGGKNSPLHF. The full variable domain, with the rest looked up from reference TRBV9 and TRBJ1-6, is DSGVTQTPKHLITATGQRVTLRCSPRSGDLSVYWYQQSLDQGLQFLIQYYNGEERAKGNILERFSAQQFPDLHSELNLSSLELGDSALYFCASSVDGGKNSPLHFGNGTRLTVT.

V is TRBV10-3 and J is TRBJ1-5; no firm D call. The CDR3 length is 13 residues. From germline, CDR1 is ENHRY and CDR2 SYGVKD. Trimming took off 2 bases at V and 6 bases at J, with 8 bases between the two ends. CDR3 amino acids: CAISEEVSQPQHF. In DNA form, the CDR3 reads TGTGCCATCAGTGAGGAGGTTAGTCAGCCCCAGCATTTT.

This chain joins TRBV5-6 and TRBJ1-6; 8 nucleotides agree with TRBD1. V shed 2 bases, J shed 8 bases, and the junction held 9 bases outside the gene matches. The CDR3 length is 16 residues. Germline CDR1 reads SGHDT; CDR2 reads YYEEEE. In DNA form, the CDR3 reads TGTGCCAGCAGCTTTGACAGGGGCCTCTCTGATTCACCCCTCCACTTT. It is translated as CASSFDRGLSDSPLHF.

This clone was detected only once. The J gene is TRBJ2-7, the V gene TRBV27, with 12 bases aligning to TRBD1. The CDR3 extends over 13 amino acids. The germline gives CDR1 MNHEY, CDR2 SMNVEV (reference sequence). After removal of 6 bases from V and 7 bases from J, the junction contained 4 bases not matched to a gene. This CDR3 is CASRWDRGREQYF. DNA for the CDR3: TGTGCCAGCAGGTGGGACAGGGGGCGTGAGCAGTACTTC.

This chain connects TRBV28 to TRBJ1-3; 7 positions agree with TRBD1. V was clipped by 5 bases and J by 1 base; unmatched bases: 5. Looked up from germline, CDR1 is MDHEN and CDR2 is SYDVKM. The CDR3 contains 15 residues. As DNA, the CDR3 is TGTGCCAGCAGTGTCGACAGGGTTTCTGGAAACACCATATATTTT. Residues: CASSVDRVSGNTIYF.

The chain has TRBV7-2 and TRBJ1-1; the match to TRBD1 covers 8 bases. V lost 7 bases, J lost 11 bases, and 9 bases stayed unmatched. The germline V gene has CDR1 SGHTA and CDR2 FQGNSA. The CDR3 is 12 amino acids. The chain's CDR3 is CASTLTGARAFF. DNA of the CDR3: TGTGCCAGCACCCTGACAGGGGCGAGGGCTTTCTTT.

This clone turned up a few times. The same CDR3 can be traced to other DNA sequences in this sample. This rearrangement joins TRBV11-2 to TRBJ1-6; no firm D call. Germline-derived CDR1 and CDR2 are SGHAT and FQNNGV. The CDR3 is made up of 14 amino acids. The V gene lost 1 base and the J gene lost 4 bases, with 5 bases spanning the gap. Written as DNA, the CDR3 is TGTGCCAGCAGCTTAGCAGGTTATAATTCACCCCTCCACTTT. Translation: CASSLAGYNSPLHF.

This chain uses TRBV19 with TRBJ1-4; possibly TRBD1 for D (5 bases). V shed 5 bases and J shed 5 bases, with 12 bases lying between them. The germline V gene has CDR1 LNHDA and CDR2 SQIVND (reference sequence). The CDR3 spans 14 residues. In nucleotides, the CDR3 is TGTGCCAGTAGTCGAGACAGATTGAATGAAAAACTGTTTTTT. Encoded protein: CASSRDRLNEKLFF.

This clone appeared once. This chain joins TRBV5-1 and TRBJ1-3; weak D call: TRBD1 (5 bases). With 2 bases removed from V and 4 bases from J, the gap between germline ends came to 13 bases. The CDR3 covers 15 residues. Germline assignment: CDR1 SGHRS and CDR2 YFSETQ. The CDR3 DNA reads TGCGCCAGCAGCTTTGACAGAACCCCGGGAAACACCATATATTTT. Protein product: CASSFDRTPGNTIYF.

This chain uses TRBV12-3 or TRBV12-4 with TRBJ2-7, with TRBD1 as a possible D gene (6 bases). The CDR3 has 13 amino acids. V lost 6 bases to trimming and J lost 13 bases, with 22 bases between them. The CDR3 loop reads CASRYSTGTPPYF. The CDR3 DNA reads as TGTGCCAGCAGATATTCAACCGGGACACCTCCATACTTC.

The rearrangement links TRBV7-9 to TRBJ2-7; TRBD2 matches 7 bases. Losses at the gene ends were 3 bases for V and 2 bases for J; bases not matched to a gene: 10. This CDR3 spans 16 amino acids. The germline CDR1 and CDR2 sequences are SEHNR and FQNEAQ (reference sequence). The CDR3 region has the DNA TGTGCCAGCAGCTTTAAAGCGAGCGGGGCTACCTACGAGCAGTACTTC. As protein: CASSFKASGATYEQYF.

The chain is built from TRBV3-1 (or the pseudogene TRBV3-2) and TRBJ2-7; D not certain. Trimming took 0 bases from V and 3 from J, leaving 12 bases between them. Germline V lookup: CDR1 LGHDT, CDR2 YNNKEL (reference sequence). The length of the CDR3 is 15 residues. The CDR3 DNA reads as TGTGCCAGCAGCCAAGAAAGTGCGCGTCTCTACGAGCAGTACTTC. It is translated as CASSQESARLYEQYF.

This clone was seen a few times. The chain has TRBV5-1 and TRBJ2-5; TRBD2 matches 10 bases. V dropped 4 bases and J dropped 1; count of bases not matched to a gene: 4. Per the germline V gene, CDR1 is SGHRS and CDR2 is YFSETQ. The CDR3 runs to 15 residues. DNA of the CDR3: TGCGCCAGCAGCCAGACTAGCGGGCCCCAAGAGACCCAGTACTTC. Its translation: CASSQTSGPQETQYF.

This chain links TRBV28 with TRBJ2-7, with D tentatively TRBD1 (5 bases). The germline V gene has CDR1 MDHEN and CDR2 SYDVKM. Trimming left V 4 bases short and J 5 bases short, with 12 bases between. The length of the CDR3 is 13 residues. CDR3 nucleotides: TGTGCCAGCAGTTCAGGGCAGGGCGACGAGCAGTACTTC. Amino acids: CASSSGQGDEQYF.

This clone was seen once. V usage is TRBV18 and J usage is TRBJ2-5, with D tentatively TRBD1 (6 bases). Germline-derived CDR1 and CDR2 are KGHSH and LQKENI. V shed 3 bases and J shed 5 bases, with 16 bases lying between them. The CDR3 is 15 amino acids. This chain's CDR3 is CASSPSGEVRETQYF. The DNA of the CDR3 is TGTGCCAGCTCACCTTCAGGGGAAGTCCGTGAGACCCAGTACTTC.

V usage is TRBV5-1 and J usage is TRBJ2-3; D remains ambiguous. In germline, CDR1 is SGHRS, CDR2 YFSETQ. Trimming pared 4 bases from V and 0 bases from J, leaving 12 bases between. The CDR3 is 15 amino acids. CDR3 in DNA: TGCGCCAGCAGCCAACTTGCGTCTAGCACAGATACGCAGTATTTT. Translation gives CASSQLASSTDTQYF.